This TCR beta chain was observed in a study of cytomegalovirus exposure and HLA in healthy donors. In its sample, this clone was seen once. Its specificity is unknown. Study-level findings and limits: The investigators catalogued 150 to 200 TCR beta chains as cytomegalovirus-associated. In a later analysis, a genetic analysis reported fewer productive-TCR N-insertions in an Asian-associated ancestry cluster than the cohort average.

In the PCR, 60 Vbeta and 13 Jbeta primers were used. TCRdb's table, derived via immunoSEQ multiplex PCR, lists solely in-frame clones and lacks some. Of approximately 190,000 clones detected, 87% appear once; the ten largest clones hold 1.1%. CDR3 length: 14 amino acids. This chain joins TRBV7-5 and TRBJ2-7; the D segment call TRBD2 is taken from the table without a DNA check. TRBV7-5 is annotated as a pseudogene. The clonotype comes from a boy aged 2-9 years in good health and CMV-seronegative. Specimen: PBMCs. CDR3 bases: TGTGTCAGAAGCTTACCTTGTTGTACTCGTTGCGGTCTGTTC. Translation gives CVRSLPCCTRCGLF.